Presented here are 26 T cell receptor beta chains from one specimen sequenced in a study of blood T cells in healthy people across ages. The authors ran a second PCR of about 6 to 11 cycles using a sample-barcoded 5' primer and a J-beta primer mix. A single record per CDR3 protein comes from TCRdb applying MiXCR to the 5' RACE reads. The sample shows around 500,000 distinct CDR3 sequences, approximately 26% of them seen only once. In addition, the sample was reused for a study of T cells of mothers and their children.

The source material was blood. The receptors were gathered from a boy aged 2 to 10 in good health.

The genes are TRBV9 and TRBJ1-2; no firm D call. Germline CDR1 reads SGDLS; CDR2 reads YYNGEE. Trimming shortened V by 2 bases and J by 0 bases, and 8 bases separated the two germline ends. The CDR3 loop spans 14 amino acids. CDR3 residues: CASSVGLANYGYTF. The CDR3 nucleotides are TGTGCCAGCAGCGTTGGTCTAGCTAACTATGGCTACACCTTC.

This clonotype was detected only a few times. The V and J genes are TRBV7-8 and TRBJ2-1; 9 bases line up with TRBD2. V trimming: 8 bases; J trimming: 7 bases; junction bases outside the gene matches: 12. The germline gives CDR1 SGHVS, CDR2 FQNEAQ. The CDR3 has 15 amino acids. In DNA form, the CDR3 reads TGTGCCAGCGCTCCGGGACTAGCAAGAGGGAATGAGCAGTTCTTC. Translated, it gives CASAPGLARGNEQFF.

The V gene is TRBV11-3, the J gene TRBJ2-1, with a tentative D call TRBD1 (5 bases). The CDR3 is 14 residues long. V shed 5 bases and J shed 7 bases, with 15 bases lying between them. Germline CDR1 and CDR2: SGHNT and YENEEA. CDR3 DNA sequence: TGTGCCAGCAGCCAGGGCCCCACTGCAAATGAGCAGTTCTTC. Translated: CASSQGPTANEQFF.

This clonotype appeared a few times. One junction end disagrees with the germline gene, perhaps due to a read error. The V call is TRBV9, the J call TRBJ2-6; tentatively, D is TRBD1 (5 bases). Germline lookup yields CDR1 SGDLS and CDR2 YYNGEE. This CDR3 is built from 14 residues. The CDR3 sequence is CASKAGIGANVLTF. The CDR3 region has the DNA TGTGCTAGCAAGGCAGGGATCGGGGCCAACGTCCTGACTTTC.

The V and J genes are TRBV28 and TRBJ2-5; possibly TRBD2 for D (5 bases). Germline V CDR1 and CDR2: MDHEN, SYDVKM. This CDR3 is 14 amino acids long. Trimming took off 5 bases at V and 0 bases at J, with 10 bases between the two ends. CDR3 sequence (DNA): TGTGCCAGCAGTCCATCTAGCAACCAAGAGACCCAGTACTTC. Its protein product is CASSPSSNQETQYF.

This CDR3 is CASSLRVGAYNEQFF. The CDR3 DNA follows: TGTGCCAGCAGCTTAAGGGTTGGGGCCTACAATGAGCAGTTCTTC. The rearrangement uses TRBV7-3 and TRBJ2-1; D is unresolved. Germline V gives CDR1 SGHTA, CDR2 FQGTGA. Trimming pared 1 base from V and 2 bases from J, leaving 9 bases between. The CDR3 has 15 amino acids.

Only a few counts were recorded for this clonotype. The V call is TRBV4-3, the J call TRBJ2-3, with D perhaps TRBD2 (6 bases). The CDR3 runs 17 residues. The germline V and J ends were trimmed by 3 bases and 0 bases, with 16 bases remaining between them. Germline V gene lookup returns CDR1 LGHNA and CDR2 YSLEER. The CDR3 nucleotides read TGCGCCAGCAGCCATGACCCTCTAGCGTATAGCACAGATACGCAGTATTTT. This gives the protein CASSHDPLAYSTDTQYF.

This clonotype has only a few counts. This chain joins TRBV30 and TRBJ2-1; 9 positions agree with TRBD2. The germline V gene has CDR1 GTSNPN and CDR2 SVGIG (reference sequence). CDR3 length: 15 residues. The ends lost 3 bases at V and 5 bases at J; junction bases unmatched: 8. CDR3 region: CAWRDSGRWNNEQFF. CDR3 nucleotide sequence: TGTGCCTGGAGGGATAGCGGGAGATGGAACAATGAGCAGTTCTTC.

V and J are TRBV5-1 and TRBJ2-5; the D is unclear. The CDR3 is 16 residues long. V lost 5 bases, J lost 3 bases, and 20 bases lay in between. Germline lookup yields CDR1 SGHRS and CDR2 YFSETQ. DNA for the CDR3: TGCGCCAGCAGTCCGTCCGGTTCCGGGCCTAAAGAGACCCAGTACTTC. Its translation is CASSPSGSGPKETQYF.

This sequence joins TRBV20-1 and TRBJ2-5, with 9 bases lining up with TRBD2. The germline V gene has CDR1 DFQATT and CDR2 SNEGSKA (reference sequence). The CDR3 runs to 15 residues. The V gene end was trimmed by 1 base and the J gene end by 5 bases; junction bases not matched to a gene: 8. The CDR3 DNA reads as TGCAGTGCTAGAGGCTATAGCGGGAGCGGCGAGACCCAGTACTTC. As protein: CSARGYSGSGETQYF.

The chain employs TRBV6-5 and TRBJ2-5, with D perhaps matching TRBD1 (5 bases). The end of the DNA is better explained by TRBJ2-7, so the J call may be wrong. This CDR3 comprises 16 residues. The germline V gene encodes CDR1 MNHEY and CDR2 SVGAGI. The CDR3 bases are TGTGCCAGCAGTTACTCGAGACGGCAGGGAAGCTACGAGCAGTACTTC. Its protein is CASSYSRRQGSYEQYF.

In nucleotides, the CDR3 is TGTGCCAGCAGTTCCCGACAGTCGGCTGAAGCTTTCTTT. This translates into CASSSRQSAEAFF. The V call is TRBV12-3 or TRBV12-4, the J call TRBJ1-1; perhaps TRBD1 as D (5 bases). Deletions cut 4 bases from V and 6 bases from J, with 12 bases between. The CDR3 has 13 residues.

A few counts support this clonotype. This sequence joins TRBV4-1 and TRBJ2-1, with 9 bases fitting TRBD2. The CDR3 spans 17 residues. Germline CDR1 and CDR2: MGHRA and YSYEKL. Trimming took 4 bases from V and 2 from J; bases not matched to a gene: 9. CDR3: CASSPSVPSGAYNEQFF. In DNA, the CDR3 is TGCGCCAGCAGCCCCTCGGTCCCTAGCGGGGCCTACAATGAGCAGTTCTTC.

The J gene is TRBJ2-5, the V gene TRBV27; 7 nucleotides agree with TRBD1. The J call may be wrong; the DNA end is better matched by TRBJ2-7. The CDR3 is 13 residues long. In germline, CDR1 is MNHEY, CDR2 SMNVEV (reference sequence). The CDR3 DNA reads as TGTGCCAGCAACCCGACAGGGTTGGACGAGCAGTACTTC. Its protein product is CASNPTGLDEQYF.

The chain is built from TRBV2 and TRBJ2-1; D may be TRBD1 (5 bases). From germline, CDR1 is SNHLY and CDR2 FYNNEI. Trimming removed 3 bases at V and 0 bases at J, with 9 bases between. The CDR3 runs to 15 residues. CDR3 bases: TGTGCCAGCAGTGAGGACATGAGCTCCTACAATGAGCAGTTCTTC. Protein product: CASSEDMSSYNEQFF.

Only a few counts were recorded for this clonotype. CDR3 in amino acids: CASSFSGGIYNEQFF. In nucleotides, the CDR3 is TGCGCCAGCAGCTTTAGCGGGGGAATCTACAATGAGCAGTTCTTC. The chain has TRBV5-1 and TRBJ2-1, with TRBD2 matching 9 bases. V was clipped by 2 bases and J by 3 bases; unmatched bases: 3. The CDR3 is made up of 15 amino acids. Germline loops: CDR1 SGHRS, CDR2 YFSETQ.

This clonotype was detected only a few times. The chain employs TRBV28 and TRBJ2-1, with D possibly TRBD1 on 6 matching bases. Germline values: CDR1 MDHEN, CDR2 SYDVKM. V was clipped by 8 bases and J by 2 bases, with 16 bases between them. CDR3 length: 15 amino acids. The CDR3 is CASCQGPPPYNEQFF. The CDR3 region has the DNA TGTGCCAGCTGTCAGGGGCCCCCCCCCTACAATGAGCAGTTCTTC.

The chain employs TRBV20-1 and TRBJ1-2, with 7 bases aligning to TRBD1. With V trimmed by 0 bases and J by 1 base, 8 bases remained unmatched. In germline, CDR1 is DFQATT, CDR2 SNEGSKA (reference sequence). The CDR3 loop spans 16 amino acids. DNA for the CDR3: TGCAGTGCTAGAGACTCGAAGCAGGGGGGTAACTATGGCTACACCTTC. Protein: CSARDSKQGGNYGYTF.

Only a few counts were recorded for this clonotype. The chain recombines TRBV7-3 with TRBJ2-5; 7 bases agree with TRBD2. CDR1 is SGHTA and CDR2 is FQGTGA in the germline V gene. V gave up 5 bases and J gave up 1 base; unmatched junction bases: 7. CDR3 size: 15 residues. This CDR3 is CASSPYGGTQETQYF. The CDR3 DNA sequence: TGTGCCAGCAGCCCATACGGGGGGACCCAAGAGACCCAGTACTTC.

The gene calls are TRBV7-2 and TRBJ2-1; 7 nucleotides agree with TRBD2. The ends lost 1 base at V and 3 bases at J; junction bases unmatched: 6. The CDR3 totals 16 residues. Germline CDR1 reads SGHTA; CDR2 reads FQGNSA. The DNA for the CDR3 is TGTGCCAGCAGCTTAGGTCTAGCGGTCCTCTACAATGAGCAGTTCTTC. Translating gives CASSLGLAVLYNEQFF.

This chain uses TRBV5-1 with TRBJ2-3, with 10 positions matching TRBD1. From germline, CDR1 is SGHRS and CDR2 YFSETQ. Trimming took 2 bases from V and 5 from J; bases not matched to a gene: 8. CDR3 length: 16 residues. CDR3 bases: TGCGCCAGCAGCTTCGGACAGGGGGTAAAAAGAGATACGCAGTATTTT. It translates to CASSFGQGVKRDTQYF.

The rearrangement links TRBV3-1 to TRBJ2-5; D remains unclear. The better agreement between TRBJ2-7 and the DNA end casts doubt on the J call. In germline, CDR1 is LGHDT, CDR2 YNNKEL (reference sequence). This CDR3 region has 11 residues. The CDR3 protein is CASRDNYEQYF. CDR3 DNA sequence: TGTGCCAGCAGGGATAACTACGAGCAGTACTTC.

The chain combines TRBV2 with TRBJ2-4; 9 nucleotides align to TRBD2. The CDR3 has 13 residues. With V trimmed by 6 bases and J by 6 bases, 3 bases remained unmatched. Germline CDR1 is SNHLY and CDR2 is FYNNEI. The CDR3 loop is CASRGLALNIQYF. The CDR3 nucleotides are TGTGCCAGCAGGGGACTAGCCTTAAACATTCAGTACTTC.

The chain employs TRBV6-5 and TRBJ2-3; 12 bases map to TRBD1. Per germline, CDR1 MNHEY and CDR2 SVGAGI. The CDR3 loop spans 15 amino acids. V lost 1 base, J lost 5 bases, and 1 base stayed unmatched. For the CDR3, the DNA is TGTGCCAGCAGTTACTGGGACAGGGGGCGAGATACGCAGTATTTT. The encoded protein is CASSYWDRGRDTQYF.

This clonotype was recorded many times. The V call is TRBV29-1, the J call TRBJ1-1, with TRBD1 matching 7 bases. The CDR3 loop spans 13 amino acids. After removal of 6 bases from V and 1 base from J, the junction contained 5 bases not matched to a gene. Per germline, CDR1 SQVTM and CDR2 ANQGSEA. In DNA, the CDR3 is TGCAGCGTAGAGGGACAGCCGAACACTGAAGCTTTCTTT. Protein product: CSVEGQPNTEAFF.

The chain carries TRBV5-5 and TRBJ1-6, with TRBD1 matching over 7 bases. The V gene's germline CDR1 is SGHKS and CDR2 YYEKEE (reference sequence). The J segment lost 5 bases and the V segment lost 5 bases, leaving 4 bases of the junction unmatched. The CDR3 totals 14 residues. This CDR3 is CASRLGQNNSPLHF. The CDR3 coding sequence is TGTGCCAGCAGACTGGGACAGAATAATTCACCCCTCCACTTT.